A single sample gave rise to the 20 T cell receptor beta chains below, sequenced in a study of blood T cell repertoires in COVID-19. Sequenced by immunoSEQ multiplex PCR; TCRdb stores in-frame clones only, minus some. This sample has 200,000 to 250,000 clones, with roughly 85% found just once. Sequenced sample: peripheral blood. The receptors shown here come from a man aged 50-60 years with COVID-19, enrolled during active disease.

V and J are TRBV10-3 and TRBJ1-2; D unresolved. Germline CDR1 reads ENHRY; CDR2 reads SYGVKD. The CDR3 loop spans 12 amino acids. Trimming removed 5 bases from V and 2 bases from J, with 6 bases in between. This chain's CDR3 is CAISSQNYGYTF. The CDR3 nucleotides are TGTGCCATCAGTTCACAGAACTATGGCTACACCTTC.

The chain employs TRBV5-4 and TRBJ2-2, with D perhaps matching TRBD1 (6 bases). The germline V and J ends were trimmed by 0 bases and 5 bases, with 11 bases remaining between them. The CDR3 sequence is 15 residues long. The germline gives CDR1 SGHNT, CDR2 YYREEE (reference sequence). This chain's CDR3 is CASSLGQGSTGELFF. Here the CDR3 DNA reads TGTGCCAGCAGCTTGGGGCAGGGGAGTACCGGGGAGCTGTTTTTT.

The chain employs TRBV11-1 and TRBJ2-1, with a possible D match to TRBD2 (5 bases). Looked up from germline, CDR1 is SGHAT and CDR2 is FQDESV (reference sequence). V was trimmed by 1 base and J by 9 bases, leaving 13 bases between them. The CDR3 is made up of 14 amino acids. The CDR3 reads CASSLGGRASEQFF. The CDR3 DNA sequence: TGTGCCAGCAGCTTAGGTGGGAGAGCTTCTGAGCAGTTCTTC.

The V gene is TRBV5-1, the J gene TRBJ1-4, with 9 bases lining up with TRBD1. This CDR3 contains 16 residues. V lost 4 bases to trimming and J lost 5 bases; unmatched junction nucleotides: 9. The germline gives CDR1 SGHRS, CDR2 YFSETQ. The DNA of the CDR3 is TGCGCCAGCAGCCTGGAGGGACAGGGCCTCAATGAAAAACTGTTTTTT. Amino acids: CASSLEGQGLNEKLFF.

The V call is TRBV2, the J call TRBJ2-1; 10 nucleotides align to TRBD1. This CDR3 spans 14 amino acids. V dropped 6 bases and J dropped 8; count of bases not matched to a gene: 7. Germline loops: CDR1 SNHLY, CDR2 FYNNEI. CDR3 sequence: CASRSGQGLHEQFF. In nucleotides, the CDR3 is TGTGCCAGCAGGTCGGGACAGGGGCTCCATGAGCAGTTCTTC. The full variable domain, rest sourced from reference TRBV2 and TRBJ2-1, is EPEVTQTPSHQVTQMGQEVILRCVPISNHLYFYWYRQILGQKVEFLVSFYNNEISEKSEIFDDQFSVERPDGSNFTLKIRSTKLEDSAMYFCASRSGQGLHEQFFGPGTRLTVL.

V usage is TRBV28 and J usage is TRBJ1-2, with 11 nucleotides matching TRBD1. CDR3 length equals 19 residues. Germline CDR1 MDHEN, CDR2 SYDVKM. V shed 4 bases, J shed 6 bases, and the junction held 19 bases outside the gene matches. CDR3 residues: CASSSPGTGGGKERNGYTF. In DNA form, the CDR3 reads TGTGCCAGCAGTTCCCCTGGGACAGGGGGAGGTAAGGAAAGGAATGGCTACACCTTC.

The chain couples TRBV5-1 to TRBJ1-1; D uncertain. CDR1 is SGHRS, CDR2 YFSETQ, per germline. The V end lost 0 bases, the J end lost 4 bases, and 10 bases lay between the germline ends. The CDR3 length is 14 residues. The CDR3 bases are TGCGCCAGCAGCTTGGTACGGGGAGGCACTGAAGCTTTCTTT. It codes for CASSLVRGGTEAFF.

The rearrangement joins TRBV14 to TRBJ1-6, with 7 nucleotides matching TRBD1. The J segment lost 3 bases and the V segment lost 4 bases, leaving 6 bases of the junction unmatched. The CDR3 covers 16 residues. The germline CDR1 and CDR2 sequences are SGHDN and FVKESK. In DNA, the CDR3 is TGTGCCAGCAGCCCGGGACAGCTTCTCTATAATTCACCCCTCCACTTT. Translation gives CASSPGQLLYNSPLHF.

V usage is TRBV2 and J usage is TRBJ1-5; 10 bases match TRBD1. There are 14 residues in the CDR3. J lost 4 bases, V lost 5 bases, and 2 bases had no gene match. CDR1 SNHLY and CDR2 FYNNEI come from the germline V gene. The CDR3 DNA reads TGTGCCAGCAGTACGGACAGGGGGAATCAGCCCCAGCATTTT. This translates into CASSTDRGNQPQHF.

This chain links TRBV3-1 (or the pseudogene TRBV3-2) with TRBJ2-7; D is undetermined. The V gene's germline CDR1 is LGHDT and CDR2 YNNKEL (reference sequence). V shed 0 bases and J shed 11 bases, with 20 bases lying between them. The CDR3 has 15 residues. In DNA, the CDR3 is TGTGCCAGCAGCCAAGATGGTGAGGAACCGAAGAAGGAGTACTTC. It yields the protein CASSQDGEEPKKEYF.

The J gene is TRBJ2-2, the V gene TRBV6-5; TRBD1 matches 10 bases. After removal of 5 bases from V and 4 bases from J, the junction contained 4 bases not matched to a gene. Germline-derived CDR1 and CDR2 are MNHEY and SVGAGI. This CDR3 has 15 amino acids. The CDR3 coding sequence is TGTGCCAGCAGTCGACAGGGGGCGTTCACCGGGGAGCTGTTTTTT. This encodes CASSRQGAFTGELFF.

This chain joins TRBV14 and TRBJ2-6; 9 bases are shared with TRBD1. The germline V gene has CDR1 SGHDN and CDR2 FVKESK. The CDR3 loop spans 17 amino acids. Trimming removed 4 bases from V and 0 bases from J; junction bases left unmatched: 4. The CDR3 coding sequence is TGTGCCAGCAGCCGGGGACAGGGCTCCTCTGGGGCCAACGTCCTGACTTTC. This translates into CASSRGQGSSGANVLTF.

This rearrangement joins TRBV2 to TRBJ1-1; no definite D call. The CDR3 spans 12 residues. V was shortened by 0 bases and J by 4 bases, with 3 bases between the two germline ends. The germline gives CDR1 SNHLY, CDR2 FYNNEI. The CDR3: CASSEASTEAFF. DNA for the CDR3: TGTGCCAGCAGTGAAGCGAGCACTGAAGCTTTCTTT.

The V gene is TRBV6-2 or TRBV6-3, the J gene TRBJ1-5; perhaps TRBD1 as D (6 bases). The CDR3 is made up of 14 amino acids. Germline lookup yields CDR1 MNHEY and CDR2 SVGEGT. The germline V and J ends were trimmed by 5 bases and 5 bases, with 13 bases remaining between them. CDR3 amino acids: CASSPGHPHQPQHF. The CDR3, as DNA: TGTGCCAGCAGTCCGGGACACCCACATCAGCCCCAGCATTTT.

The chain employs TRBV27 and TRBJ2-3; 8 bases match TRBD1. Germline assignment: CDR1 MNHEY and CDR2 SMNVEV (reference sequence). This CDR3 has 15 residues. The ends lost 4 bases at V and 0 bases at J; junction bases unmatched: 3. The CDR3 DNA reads TGTGCCAGCAGTTGGGACAGGATTAGCACAGATACGCAGTATTTT. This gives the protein CASSWDRISTDTQYF.

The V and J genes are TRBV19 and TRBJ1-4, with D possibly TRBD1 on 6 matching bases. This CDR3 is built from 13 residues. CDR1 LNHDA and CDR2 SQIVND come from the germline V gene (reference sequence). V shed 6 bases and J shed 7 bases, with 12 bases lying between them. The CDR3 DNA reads TGTGCCAGTAGGTGGACAGCGGTTGAAAAACTGTTTTTT. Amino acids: CASRWTAVEKLFF. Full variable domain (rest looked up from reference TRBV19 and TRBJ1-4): DGGITQSPKYLFRKEGQNVTLSCEQNLNHDAMYWYRQDPGQGLRLIYYSQIVNDFQKGDIAEGYSVSREKKESFPLTVTSAQKNPTAFYLCASRWTAVEKLFFGSGTQLSVL.

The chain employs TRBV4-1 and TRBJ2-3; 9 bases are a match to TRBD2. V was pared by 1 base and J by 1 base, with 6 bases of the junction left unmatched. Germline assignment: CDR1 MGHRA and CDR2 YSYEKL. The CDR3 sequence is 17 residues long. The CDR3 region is CASSQGLVAGGTDTQYF. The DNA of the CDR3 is TGCGCCAGCAGCCAAGGGTTGGTAGCGGGGGGCACAGATACGCAGTATTTT.

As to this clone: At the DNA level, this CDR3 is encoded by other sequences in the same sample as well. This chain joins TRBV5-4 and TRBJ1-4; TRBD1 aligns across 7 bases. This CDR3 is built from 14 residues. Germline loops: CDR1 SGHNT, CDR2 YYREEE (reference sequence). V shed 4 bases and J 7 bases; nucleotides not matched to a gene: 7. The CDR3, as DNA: TGTGCCAGCAGCCCACGACAGGGCTTTGAAAAACTGTTTTTT. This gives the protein CASSPRQGFEKLFF.

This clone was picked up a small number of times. DNA for the CDR3: TGTGCCAGTAGTATAGGGGCAGCCAATCAGCCCCAGCATTTT. Protein sequence: CASSIGAANQPQHF. V and J are TRBV19 and TRBJ1-5; D call uncertain. Germline V gene lookup returns CDR1 LNHDA and CDR2 SQIVND (reference sequence). V was pared by 1 base and J by 3 bases, with 7 bases between. The CDR3 runs to 14 residues. Full variable domain (outside the CDR3, taken from reference TRBV19 and TRBJ1-5): DGGITQSPKYLFRKEGQNVTLSCEQNLNHDAMYWYRQDPGQGLRLIYYSQIVNDFQKGDIAEGYSVSREKKESFPLTVTSAQKNPTAFYLCASSIGAANQPQHFGDGTRLSIL.

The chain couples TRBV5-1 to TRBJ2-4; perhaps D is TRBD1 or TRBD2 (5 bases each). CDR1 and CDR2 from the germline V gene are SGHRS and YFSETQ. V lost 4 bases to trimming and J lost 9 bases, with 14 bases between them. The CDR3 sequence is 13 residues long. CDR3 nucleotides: TGCGCCAGCAGCCTGGGGGAGCTTGGCATTCAGTACTTC. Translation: CASSLGELGIQYF.